The source of this T cell receptor beta chain is a study of early T cells in non-severe SARS-CoV-2 infection. Study details: From unsorted whole blood, bulk RNA was sequenced, and the chains remained unpaired.

Whole-study findings and limits: Matching results from VDJdb favored anti-spike CD8 responses, leaving private and CD4 specificities undetected.

The CDR3 length is 14 residues. Germline CDR1 SGHDN, CDR2 FVKESK. With 6 bases removed from V and 6 bases from J, the gap between germline ends came to 17 bases. This clonotype came up many times. Its antigen is not known. As part of library construction, unique molecular identifiers were attached to individual cDNA molecules. TCRdb processed the 5' RACE reads anew with MiXCR; each CDR3 protein has one entry. The sample consists of 70,000 or so distinct CDR3 sequences, roughly 9.1% of them appearing once. The material was whole blood, obtained at baseline. The TCR originated in an adult who was a healthcare worker with PCR-confirmed SARS-CoV-2 infection or an uninfected control (not recorded which). This sequence joins TRBV14 and TRBJ1-1; D is perhaps TRBD1 (5 bases). CDR3 nucleotides: TGTGCCAGCAGGAAACAGGCTAGCAGCTCTGAAGCTTTCTTT. Protein product: CASRKQASSSEAFF.